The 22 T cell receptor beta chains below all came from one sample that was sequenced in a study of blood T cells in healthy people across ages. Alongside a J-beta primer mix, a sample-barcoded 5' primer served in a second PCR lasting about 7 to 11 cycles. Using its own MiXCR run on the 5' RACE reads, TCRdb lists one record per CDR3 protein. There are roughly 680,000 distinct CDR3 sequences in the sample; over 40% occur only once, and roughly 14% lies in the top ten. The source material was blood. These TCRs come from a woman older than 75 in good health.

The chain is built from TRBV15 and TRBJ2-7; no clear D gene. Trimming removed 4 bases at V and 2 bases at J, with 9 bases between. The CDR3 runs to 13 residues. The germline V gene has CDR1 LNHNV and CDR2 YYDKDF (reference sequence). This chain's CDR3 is CATSIDLTYEQYF. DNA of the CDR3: TGTGCCACCAGCATCGACTTGACCTACGAGCAGTACTTC.

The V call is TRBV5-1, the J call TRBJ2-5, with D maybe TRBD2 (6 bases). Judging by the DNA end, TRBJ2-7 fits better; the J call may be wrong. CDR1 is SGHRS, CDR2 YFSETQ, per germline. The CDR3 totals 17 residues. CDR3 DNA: TGCGCCAGCAGCTCAATGATGTGGGGGAGGACGGTCTACGAGCAGTACTTC. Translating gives CASSSMMWGRTVYEQYF.

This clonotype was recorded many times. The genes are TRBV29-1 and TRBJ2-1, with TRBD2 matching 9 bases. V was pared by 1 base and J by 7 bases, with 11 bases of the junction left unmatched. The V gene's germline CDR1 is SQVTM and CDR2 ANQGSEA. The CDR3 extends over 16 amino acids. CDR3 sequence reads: CSVEGSSGRPGNEQFF. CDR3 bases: TGCAGCGTTGAAGGAAGCAGCGGGAGGCCGGGGAATGAGCAGTTCTTC.

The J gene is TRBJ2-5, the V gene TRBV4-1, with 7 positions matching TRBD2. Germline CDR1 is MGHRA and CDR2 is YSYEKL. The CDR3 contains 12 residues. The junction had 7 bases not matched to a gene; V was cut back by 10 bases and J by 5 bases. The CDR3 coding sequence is TGCGCCACCCGCGGGGGAGATGAGACCCAGTACTTC. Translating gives CATRGGDETQYF.

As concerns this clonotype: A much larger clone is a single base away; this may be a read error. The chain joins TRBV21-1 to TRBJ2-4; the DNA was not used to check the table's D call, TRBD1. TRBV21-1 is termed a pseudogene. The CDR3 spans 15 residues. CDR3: CASSKGLSGESIQYF. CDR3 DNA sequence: TGTGCCAGCAGCAAGGGGCTGTCCGGGGAAAGCATTCAGTACTTC.

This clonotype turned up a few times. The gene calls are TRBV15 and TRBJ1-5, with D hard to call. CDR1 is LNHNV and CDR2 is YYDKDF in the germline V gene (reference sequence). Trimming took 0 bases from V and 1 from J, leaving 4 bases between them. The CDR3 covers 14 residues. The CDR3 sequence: CATSRDSSNQPQHF. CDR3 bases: TGTGCCACCAGCAGAGATTCCAGCAATCAGCCCCAGCATTTT.

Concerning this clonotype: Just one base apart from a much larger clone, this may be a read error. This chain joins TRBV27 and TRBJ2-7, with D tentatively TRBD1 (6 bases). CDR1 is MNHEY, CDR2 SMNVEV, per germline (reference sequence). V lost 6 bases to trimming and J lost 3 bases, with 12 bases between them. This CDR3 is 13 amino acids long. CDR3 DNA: TGTGCCAGCAGGGCACAGGGTATCTACGAGCAGTACTTC. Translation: CASRAQGIYEQYF.

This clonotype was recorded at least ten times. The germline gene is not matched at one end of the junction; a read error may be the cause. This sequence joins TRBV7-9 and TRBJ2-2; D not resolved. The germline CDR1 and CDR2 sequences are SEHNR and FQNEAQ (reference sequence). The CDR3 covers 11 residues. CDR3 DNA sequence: TGCGCCAGCAGCTTGGTGGGGGAGCTGTTTTTT. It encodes CASSLVGELFF.

CDR3 coding DNA: TGTGCCAGCAGCCCCGGAACGCAGGGAGCTAACTATGGCTACACCTTC. The encoded protein is CASSPGTQGANYGYTF. The J gene is TRBJ1-2, the V gene TRBV4-2; D might be TRBD1 (5 bases). This CDR3 has 16 residues. V shed 4 bases and J shed 0 bases, with 15 bases lying between them. Germline assignment: CDR1 LGHNA and CDR2 YNFKEQ.

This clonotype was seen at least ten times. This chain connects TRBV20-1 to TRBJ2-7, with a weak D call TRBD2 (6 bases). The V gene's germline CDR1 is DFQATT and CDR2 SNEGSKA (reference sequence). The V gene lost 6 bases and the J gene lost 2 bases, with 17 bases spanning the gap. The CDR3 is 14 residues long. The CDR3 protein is CSAPVGTEPYEQYF. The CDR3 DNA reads TGCAGTGCCCCCGTCGGGACTGAGCCCTACGAGCAGTACTTC.

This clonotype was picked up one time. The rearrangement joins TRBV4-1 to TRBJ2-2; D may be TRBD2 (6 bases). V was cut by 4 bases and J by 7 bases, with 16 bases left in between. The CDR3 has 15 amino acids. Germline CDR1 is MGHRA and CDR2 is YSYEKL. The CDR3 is CASSPPRGNGGELFF. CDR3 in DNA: TGCGCCAGCAGCCCCCCCCGCGGGAATGGCGGGGAGCTGTTTTTT.

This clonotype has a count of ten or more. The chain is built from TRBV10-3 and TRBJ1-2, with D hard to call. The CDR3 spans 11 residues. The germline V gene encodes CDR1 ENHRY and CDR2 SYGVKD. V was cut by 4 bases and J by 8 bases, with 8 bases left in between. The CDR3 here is CAISVGEGYTF. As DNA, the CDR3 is TGTGCCATCAGTGTCGGGGAAGGCTACACCTTC.

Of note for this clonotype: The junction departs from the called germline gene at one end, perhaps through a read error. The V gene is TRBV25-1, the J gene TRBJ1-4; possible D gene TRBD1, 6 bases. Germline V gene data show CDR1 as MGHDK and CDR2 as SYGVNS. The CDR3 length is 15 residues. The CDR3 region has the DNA TGTGCCCGCAGTGACGGGGGCAGGGAGGGCGAAAAACTGTTTTTT. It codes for CARSDGGREGEKLFF.

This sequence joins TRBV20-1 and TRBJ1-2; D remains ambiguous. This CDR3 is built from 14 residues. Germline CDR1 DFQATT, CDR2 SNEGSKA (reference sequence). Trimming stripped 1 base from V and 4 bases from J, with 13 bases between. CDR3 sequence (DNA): TGCAGTGCTAGAGGAATTCGGGATGGCTATGGCTACACCTTC. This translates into CSARGIRDGYGYTF.

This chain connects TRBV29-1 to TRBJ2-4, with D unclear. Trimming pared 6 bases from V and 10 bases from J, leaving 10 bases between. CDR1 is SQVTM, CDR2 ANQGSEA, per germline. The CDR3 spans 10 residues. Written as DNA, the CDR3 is TGCAGCGTATTGACCGAGATTCAGTACTTC. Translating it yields CSVLTEIQYF.

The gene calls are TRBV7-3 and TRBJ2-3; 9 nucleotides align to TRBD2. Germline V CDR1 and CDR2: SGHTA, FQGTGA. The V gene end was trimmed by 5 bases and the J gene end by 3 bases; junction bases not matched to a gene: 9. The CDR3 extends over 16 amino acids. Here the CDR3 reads CASSESPGLATDTQYF. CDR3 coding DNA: TGTGCCAGCAGCGAGTCGCCGGGACTAGCTACAGATACGCAGTATTTT.

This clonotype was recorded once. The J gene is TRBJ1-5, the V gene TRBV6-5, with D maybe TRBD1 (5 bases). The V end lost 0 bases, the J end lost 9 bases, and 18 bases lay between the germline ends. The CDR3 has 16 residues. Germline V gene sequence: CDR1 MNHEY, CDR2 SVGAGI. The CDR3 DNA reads TGTGCCAGCAGTTACTCAGGGGTTCCGGGGAGTCTGCCCCAGCATTTT. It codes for CASSYSGVPGSLPQHF.

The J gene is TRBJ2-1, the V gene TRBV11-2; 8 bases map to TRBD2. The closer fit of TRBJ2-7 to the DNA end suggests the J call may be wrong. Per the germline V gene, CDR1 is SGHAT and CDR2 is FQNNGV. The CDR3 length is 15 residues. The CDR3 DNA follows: TGTGCCAGCAGCTCTTTGAGCGGGAGATACAATGAGCAGTACTTC. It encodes CASSSLSGRYNEQYF.

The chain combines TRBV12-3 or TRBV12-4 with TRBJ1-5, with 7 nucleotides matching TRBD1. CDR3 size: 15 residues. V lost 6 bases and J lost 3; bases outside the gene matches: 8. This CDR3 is CASSHDRVINQPQHF. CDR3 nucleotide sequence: TGTGCCAGCAGCCATGACAGGGTTATCAATCAGCCCCAGCATTTT.

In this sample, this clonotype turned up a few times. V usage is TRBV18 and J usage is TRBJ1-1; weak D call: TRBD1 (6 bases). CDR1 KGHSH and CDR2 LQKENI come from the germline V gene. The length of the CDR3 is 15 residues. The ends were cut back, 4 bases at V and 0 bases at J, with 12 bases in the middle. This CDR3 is CASSQKTGLNTEAFF. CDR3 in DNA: TGTGCCAGCTCACAAAAGACAGGACTGAACACTGAAGCTTTCTTT.

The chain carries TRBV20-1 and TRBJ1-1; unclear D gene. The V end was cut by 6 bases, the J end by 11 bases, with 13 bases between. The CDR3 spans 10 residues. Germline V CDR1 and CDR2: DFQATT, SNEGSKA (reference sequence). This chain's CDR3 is CSAPTIRAFF. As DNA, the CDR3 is TGCAGTGCCCCCACGATTCGGGCTTTCTTT.

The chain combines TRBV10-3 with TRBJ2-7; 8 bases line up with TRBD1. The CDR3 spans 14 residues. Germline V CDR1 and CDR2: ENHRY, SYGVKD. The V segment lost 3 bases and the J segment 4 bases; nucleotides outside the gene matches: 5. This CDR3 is CAISEGTGKYEQYF. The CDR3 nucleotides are TGTGCCATCAGTGAAGGGACAGGAAAATACGAGCAGTACTTC.